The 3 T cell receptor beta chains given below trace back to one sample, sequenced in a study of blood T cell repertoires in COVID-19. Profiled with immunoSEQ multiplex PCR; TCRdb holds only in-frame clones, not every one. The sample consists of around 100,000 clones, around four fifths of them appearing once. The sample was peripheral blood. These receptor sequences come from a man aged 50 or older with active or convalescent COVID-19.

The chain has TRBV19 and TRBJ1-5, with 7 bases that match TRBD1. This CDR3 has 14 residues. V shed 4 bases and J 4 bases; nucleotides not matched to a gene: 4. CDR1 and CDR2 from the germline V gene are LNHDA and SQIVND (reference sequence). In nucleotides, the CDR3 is TGTGCCAGTAGTACACAGGGGACTAATCAGCCCCAGCATTTT. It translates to CASSTQGTNQPQHF.

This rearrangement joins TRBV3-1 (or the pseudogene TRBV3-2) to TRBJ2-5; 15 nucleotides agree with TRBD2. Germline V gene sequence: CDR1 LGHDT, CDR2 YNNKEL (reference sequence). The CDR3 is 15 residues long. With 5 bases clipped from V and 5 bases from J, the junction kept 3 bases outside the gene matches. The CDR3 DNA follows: TGTGCCAGCAGCAAGGGACTAGCGGGAGGCGAGACCCAGTACTTC. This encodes CASSKGLAGGETQYF.

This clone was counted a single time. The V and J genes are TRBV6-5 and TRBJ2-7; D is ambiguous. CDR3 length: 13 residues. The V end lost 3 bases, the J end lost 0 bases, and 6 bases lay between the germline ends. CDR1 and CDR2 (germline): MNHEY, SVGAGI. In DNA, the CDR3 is TGTGCCAGCAGTTATATATTCTCCTACGAGCAGTACTTC. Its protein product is CASSYIFSYEQYF.